This passage covers 24 T cell receptor beta chains from one sample sequenced in a study of blood T cells in healthy people across ages. Next came a second PCR, run for about 7 to 12 cycles, which used a sample-barcoded 5' primer along with a J-beta primer mix. TCRdb independently ran MiXCR on the 5' RACE reads; one entry per CDR3 protein. Of hundreds of thousands of distinct CDR3 sequences in the sample, 40% to 55% were seen once. Sample: blood. All receptors derive from a man at least 80 years old in good health.

The V call is TRBV12-3 or TRBV12-4, the J call TRBJ2-1; 8 nucleotides match TRBD1. Trimming took 6 bases from V and 4 from J; bases not matched to a gene: 2. CDR3 size: 13 residues. The CDR3 spells CASRGDRYNEQFF. In DNA form, the CDR3 reads TGTGCCAGCAGGGGGGACAGGTACAATGAGCAGTTCTTC.

This chain uses TRBV5-1 with TRBJ2-3; D possibly corresponds to TRBD1 (6 bases). Trimming shortened V by 6 bases and J by 4 bases, and 21 bases separated the two germline ends. CDR1 is SGHRS and CDR2 is YFSETQ in the germline V gene. This CDR3 contains 16 residues. The CDR3 sequence is CASKFLLGAEADTQYF. The CDR3 bases are TGCGCCAGCAAGTTCCTGTTGGGGGCGGAGGCAGATACGCAGTATTTT.

This clonotype was seen ten or more times. CDR3 region: CASSHEGQGAHGYTF. The DNA for the CDR3 is TGTGCCAGCTCACATGAGGGACAGGGGGCGCATGGCTACACCTTC. V gene TRBV18 combines with J gene TRBJ1-2, with TRBD1 identical over 12 bases. This CDR3 has 15 amino acids. V lost 4 bases, J lost 6 bases, and 6 bases stayed unmatched. The germline CDR1 and CDR2 sequences are KGHSH and LQKENI.

The chain is built from TRBV12-3 or TRBV12-4 and TRBJ2-1; 10 positions match TRBD1. This CDR3 has 14 amino acids. The junction had 6 bases not matched to a gene; V was cut back by 6 bases and J by 7 bases. CDR3 loop: CASRPGQGFNEQFF. CDR3 coding DNA: TGTGCCAGCAGGCCGGGACAGGGGTTTAATGAGCAGTTCTTC.

V usage is TRBV5-1 and J usage is TRBJ2-1; D may be TRBD2 (6 bases). Between the trimmed V and J ends, which lost 2 bases and 0 bases, there was a span of 9 bases. CDR3 length equals 15 residues. CDR1 is SGHRS, CDR2 YFSETQ, per germline. CDR3 region: CASSFTDYSYNEQFF. CDR3 DNA: TGCGCCAGCAGCTTTACGGACTACTCCTACAATGAGCAGTTCTTC.

This clonotype was observed a few times. This CDR3 reads CASSLDSTSETQYF. The CDR3 DNA is TGTGCCAGCAGCTTAGATTCGACTAGTGAGACCCAGTACTTC. This chain links TRBV11-2 with TRBJ2-5; weak D call: TRBD2 (6 bases). Germline values: CDR1 SGHAT, CDR2 FQNNGV. V lost 0 bases and J lost 5, with 10 bases in between. The CDR3 spans 14 residues.

Of note for this clonotype: A read error may be the cause here, since a much bigger clone is one base away. The chain couples TRBV29-1 to TRBJ2-5, with D perhaps matching TRBD1 (6 bases). Trimming removed 3 bases from V and 11 bases from J, with 16 bases in between. The CDR3 is made up of 12 amino acids. Germline values: CDR1 SQVTM, CDR2 ANQGSEA. CDR3 sequence (DNA): TGCAGCGTTGACAATTCAGGGGCCGTGCAGTACTTC. Protein product: CSVDNSGAVQYF.

The rearrangement links TRBV20-1 to TRBJ2-7, with TRBD1 identical over 7 bases. J was trimmed by 7 bases and V by 3 bases; bases with no gene match: 15. CDR1 and CDR2 (germline): DFQATT, SNEGSKA (reference sequence). This CDR3 is built from 15 residues. The CDR3 DNA is TGCAGTGCTAGCCCTCTCGAACAGGGGCTTCGGGAGCAGTACTTC. Protein: CSASPLEQGLREQYF.

The chain links TRBV15 to TRBJ1-1; weak D call: TRBD1 (5 bases). This CDR3 has 16 amino acids. V was trimmed by 5 bases and J by 2 bases, leaving 18 bases between them. CDR1 and CDR2 (germline): LNHNV, YYDKDF (reference sequence). CDR3 amino acids: CATSPGGRLLNTEAFF. The CDR3, as DNA: TGTGCCACCAGCCCTGGGGGACGGTTATTAAACACTGAAGCTTTCTTT.

The chain links TRBV12-3 or TRBV12-4 to TRBJ1-1; 9 nucleotides align to TRBD1. Trimming at V came to 10 bases and at J to 5 bases, leaving 11 bases not matched to a gene. The length of the CDR3 is 14 residues. For the CDR3, the DNA is TGTGCCAACGTATTACGGGACAGGGTAACTGAAGCTTTCTTT. Protein sequence: CANVLRDRVTEAFF.

The chain carries TRBV9 and TRBJ2-1; 7 nucleotides agree with TRBD2. The DNA end is more similar to TRBJ2-7, so the J call may be wrong. Germline V gene lookup returns CDR1 SGDLS and CDR2 YYNGEE. The CDR3 is 14 amino acids. CDR3 DNA sequence: TGTGCCAGCAGCCCCCAAGCGGGGCACGACGAGCAGTACTTC. Its translation: CASSPQAGHDEQYF.

The J gene is TRBJ2-1, the V gene TRBV7-9, with 10 bases aligning to TRBD2. The V segment lost 5 bases and the J segment 5 bases; nucleotides outside the gene matches: 6. Germline V gene lookup returns CDR1 SEHNR and CDR2 FQNEAQ (reference sequence). This CDR3 has 15 amino acids. Here the CDR3 reads CASSPGTSEDNEQFF. As DNA, the CDR3 is TGTGCCAGCAGCCCTGGGACTAGCGAGGACAATGAGCAGTTCTTC. Drawing the rest from reference TRBV7-9 and TRBJ2-1, the complete variable domain is DTGVSQNPRHKITKRGQNVTFRCDPISEHNRLYWYRQTLGQGPEFLTYFQNEAQLEKSRLLSDRFSAERPKGSFSTLEIQRTEQGDSAMYLCASSPGTSEDNEQFFGPGTRLTVL.

About this clonotype: This could be a read error, since a much larger clone is one nucleotide away. This sequence joins TRBV6-5 and TRBJ2-5; 9 bases line up with TRBD2. The CDR3 runs to 15 residues. Losses at the gene ends were 4 bases for V and 4 bases for J; bases not matched to a gene: 7. The germline gives CDR1 MNHEY, CDR2 SVGAGI. CDR3 nucleotides: TGTGCCAGCAGTTCGGGACGAGCGGGGGGAGAGACCCAGTACTTC. It yields the protein CASSSGRAGGETQYF.

The CDR3 region has the DNA TGCAGCGTTGAGGGGGCTAGCGGGAGGACCGATGAGCAGTTCTTC. Its protein is CSVEGASGRTDEQFF. The chain employs TRBV29-1 and TRBJ2-1, with 11 bases lining up with TRBD2. J lost 8 bases, V lost 3 bases, and 9 bases had no gene match. The V gene's germline CDR1 is SQVTM and CDR2 ANQGSEA. This CDR3 is 15 amino acids long.

V and J are TRBV7-9 and TRBJ2-1, with 7 nucleotides matching TRBD1. From germline, CDR1 is SEHNR and CDR2 FQNEAQ (reference sequence). The CDR3 has 13 amino acids. Unmatched junction bases numbered 4, after V lost 4 bases and J lost 7 bases. The CDR3 DNA sequence: TGTGCCAGCAGCTCAGGGACAGAAAATGAGCAGTTCTTC. Translating gives CASSSGTENEQFF.

The genes are TRBV5-1 and TRBJ2-1; 8 bases align to TRBD1. V trimming: 5 bases; J trimming: 7 bases; junction bases outside the gene matches: 5. The CDR3 has 13 amino acids. Germline V gene lookup returns CDR1 SGHRS and CDR2 YFSETQ. CDR3 in amino acids: CASRPGGMNEQFF. The CDR3 region has the DNA TGCGCCAGCAGACCAGGGGGCATGAATGAGCAGTTCTTC.

The gene calls are TRBV24-1 and TRBJ2-5; 7 bases line up with TRBD1. V dropped 2 bases and J dropped 5; count of bases not matched to a gene: 7. CDR3 length: 15 amino acids. Germline CDR1 is KGHDR and CDR2 is SFDVKD. CDR3 sequence: CATSDSRQGVETQYF. The CDR3 DNA reads TGTGCCACCAGTGATTCGCGACAGGGAGTGGAGACCCAGTACTTC.

V usage is TRBV11-2 and J usage is TRBJ2-3; 8 bases match TRBD2. The CDR3 runs to 16 residues. Germline CDR1 SGHAT, CDR2 FQNNGV. With 5 bases clipped from V and 2 bases from J, the junction kept 9 bases outside the gene matches. The CDR3 region is CASSALGSGATDTQYF. The CDR3, as DNA: TGTGCCAGCAGCGCCCTGGGTAGCGGGGCCACAGATACGCAGTATTTT. The entire variable domain, with the rest obtained from reference TRBV11-2 and TRBJ2-3, is as follows: EAGVAQSPRYKIIEKRQSVAFWCNPISGHATLYWYQQILGQGPKLLIQFQNNGVVDDSQLPKDRFSAERLKGVDSTLKIQPAKLEDSAVYLCASSALGSGATDTQYFGPGTRLTVL.

This clonotype was counted only a few times. The chain combines TRBV10-3 with TRBJ2-7, with unresolved D. The V gene's germline CDR1 is ENHRY and CDR2 SYGVKD. The V gene lost 0 bases and the J gene lost 3 bases, with 6 bases spanning the gap. This CDR3 region has 13 residues. The CDR3 DNA sequence: TGTGCCATCAGTGAGTCAGGTTTCTACGAGCAGTACTTC. Residues: CAISESGFYEQYF.

The J gene is TRBJ2-3, the V gene TRBV20-1; D is unclear. In germline, CDR1 is DFQATT, CDR2 SNEGSKA (reference sequence). The CDR3 has 15 residues. V was clipped by 6 bases and J by 2 bases, with 18 bases between them. The CDR3 DNA reads TGCAGTGCACTACGGACGCGGTGGTACACAGATACGCAGTATTTT. Translated: CSALRTRWYTDTQYF.

The chain joins TRBV6-4 to TRBJ2-7; 8 bases align to TRBD2. Germline loops: CDR1 MRHNA, CDR2 SNTAGT. With V trimmed by 11 bases and J by 5 bases, 8 bases remained unmatched. The CDR3 has 12 residues. CDR3 nucleotide sequence: TGTGCCGGCGGGAGGAGGGAAGACGAGCAGTACTTC. Protein product: CAGGRREDEQYF.

Worth noting for this clonotype: Mismatch with germline at one junction end may stem from a read error. This chain uses TRBV7-2 with TRBJ1-1, with D possibly matching TRBD1 (6 bases). The germline gives CDR1 SGHTA, CDR2 FQGNSA. The CDR3 totals 13 residues. The CDR3 sequence is CASSFDRKAEGFF. The DNA of the CDR3 is TGTGCCAGCAGCTTCGACAGGAAAGCGGAAGGTTTCTTT.

This chain connects TRBV6-6 to TRBJ2-1; D is unclear. The V gene's germline CDR1 is MNHNY and CDR2 SVGAGI (reference sequence). This CDR3 is built from 14 residues. V lost 1 base and J 8 bases, leaving 12 bases between the germline ends. CDR3 in amino acids: CASSYWTPRDEQFF. The CDR3 nucleotides are TGTGCCAGCAGTTACTGGACCCCGAGAGATGAGCAGTTCTTC.

This clonotype was detected many times. V usage is TRBV6-5 and J usage is TRBJ1-2, with a possible D match to TRBD1 (6 bases). CDR3 length: 13 residues. Germline CDR1 MNHEY, CDR2 SVGAGI. V lost 6 bases and J 8 bases, leaving 16 bases between the germline ends. The CDR3 DNA follows: TGTGCCAGCAGATGGGCCCAGGGGCAAGGCTACACCTTC. Residues: CASRWAQGQGYTF.